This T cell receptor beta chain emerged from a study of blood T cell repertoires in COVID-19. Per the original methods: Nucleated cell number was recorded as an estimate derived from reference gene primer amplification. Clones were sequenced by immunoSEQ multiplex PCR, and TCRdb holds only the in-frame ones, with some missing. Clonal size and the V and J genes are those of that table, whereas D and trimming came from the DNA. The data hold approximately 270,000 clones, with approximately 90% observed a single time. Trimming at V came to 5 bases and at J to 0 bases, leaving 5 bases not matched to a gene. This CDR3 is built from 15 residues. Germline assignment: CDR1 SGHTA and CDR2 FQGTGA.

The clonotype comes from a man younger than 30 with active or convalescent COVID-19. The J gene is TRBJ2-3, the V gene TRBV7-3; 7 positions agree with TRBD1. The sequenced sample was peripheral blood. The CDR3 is CASSQRQGSTDTQYF. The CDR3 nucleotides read TGTGCCAGCAGCCAGAGACAGGGAAGCACAGATACGCAGTATTTT.